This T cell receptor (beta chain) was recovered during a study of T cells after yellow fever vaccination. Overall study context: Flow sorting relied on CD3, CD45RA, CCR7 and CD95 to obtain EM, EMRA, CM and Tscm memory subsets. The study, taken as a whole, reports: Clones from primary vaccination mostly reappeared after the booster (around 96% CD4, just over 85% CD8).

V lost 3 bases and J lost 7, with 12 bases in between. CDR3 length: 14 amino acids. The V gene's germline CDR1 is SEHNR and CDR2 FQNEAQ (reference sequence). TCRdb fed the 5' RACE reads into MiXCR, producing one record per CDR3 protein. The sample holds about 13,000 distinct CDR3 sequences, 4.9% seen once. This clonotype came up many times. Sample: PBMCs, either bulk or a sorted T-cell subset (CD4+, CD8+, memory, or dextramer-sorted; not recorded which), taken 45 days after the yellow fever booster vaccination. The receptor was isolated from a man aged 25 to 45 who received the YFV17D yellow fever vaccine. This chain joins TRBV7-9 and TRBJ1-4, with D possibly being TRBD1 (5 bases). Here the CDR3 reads CASSLVGTGEKLFF. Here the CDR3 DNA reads TGTGCCAGCAGCTTGGTGGGGACGGGTGAAAAACTGTTTTTT.